The rows below give T cell receptor beta chains drawn from one sample of a study of T cell responses to AZD1222 COVID-19 vaccine. Clones were read by immunoSEQ multiplex PCR, and TCRdb kept only the in-frame ones, dropping some. Of more than 140,000 clones in the sample, approximately 90% were seen once. This sample comprised peripheral blood, obtained on day 0 of MenACWY control vaccination. All receptors derive from an adult in good health. CDR3s include the opening cysteine and the closing phenylalanine or tryptophan.

TRBJ2-3 TRBV9 CASSTGTEGNTQYF
TRBJ2-1 TRBV7-7 CASSSTSGRSSYNEQFF
TRBJ2-1 TRBV6-2/TRBV6-3 CASSYSTSGGWQQFF
TRBJ2-7 TRBV9 CASSHRDREKGEQYF
TRBJ2-5 TRBV7-9 CASRPSATGETQYF
TRBJ2-1 TRBV27 CATSRDRYNEQFF
TRBJ1-6 TRBV9 CASSVVPGHPSSYNSPLHF
TRBJ2-5 TRBV5-1 CASSLEGLGQETQYF
TRBJ1-2 TRBV7-3 CASSPPGGGGYTF
TRBJ1-1 TRBV7-9 CASSLVLVTGTEAFF
TRBJ2-3 TRBV27 CASSILVPPDTQYF
TRBJ1-5 TRBV11-2 CASSLDRTQPQHF
TRBJ1-2 TRBV5-4 CASSWDRGSNGYTF
TRBJ2-5 TRBV9 CASSVSGRAEFGETQYF
TRBJ2-1 TRBV27 CASSLSTPRTSGKVPFF
TRBJ2-7 TRBV5-4 CASSLGRSMGVEQYF
TRBJ2-2 TRBV7-2 CASSFSRVRTGELFF
TRBJ1-5 TRBV5-4 CASSPPRGANQPQHF
TRBJ2-5 TRBV6-5 CATKGAGGRETQYF
TRBJ2-7 TRBV2 CASRSRDLSSYEQYF
TRBJ2-2 TRBV9 CASSVGGDYRTGELFF
TRBJ1-2 TRBV3-1/TRBV3-2 CASSQGLIQGGARGYTF
TRBJ2-1 TRBV7-3 CASSDDRANEQFF
TRBJ1-2 TRBV6-5 CAARGGRVYGYTF
TRBJ2-3 TRBV28 CASRNTDTQYF
TRBJ1-3 TRBV7-9 CASSLGVGPSGNTIYF
TRBJ2-5 TRBV5-5 CASRMGPLQETQYF
TRBJ2-3 TRBV15 CATSPGTTGLGGTQYF
TRBJ1-3 TRBV18 CASSLGQGSGNTIYF
TRBJ1-1 TRBV4-2 CASSQDTVNTEAFF
TRBJ2-2 TRBV5-1 CASSLTSGELFF
TRBJ1-1 TRBV5-1 CASSFEGLLSEAFF
TRBJ2-7 TRBV7-6 CASPPPNRGQYEQYF
TRBJ2-7 TRBV14 CASSPGLNDEQYF
TRBJ2-5 TRBV4-2 CASSQRTGQETQYF